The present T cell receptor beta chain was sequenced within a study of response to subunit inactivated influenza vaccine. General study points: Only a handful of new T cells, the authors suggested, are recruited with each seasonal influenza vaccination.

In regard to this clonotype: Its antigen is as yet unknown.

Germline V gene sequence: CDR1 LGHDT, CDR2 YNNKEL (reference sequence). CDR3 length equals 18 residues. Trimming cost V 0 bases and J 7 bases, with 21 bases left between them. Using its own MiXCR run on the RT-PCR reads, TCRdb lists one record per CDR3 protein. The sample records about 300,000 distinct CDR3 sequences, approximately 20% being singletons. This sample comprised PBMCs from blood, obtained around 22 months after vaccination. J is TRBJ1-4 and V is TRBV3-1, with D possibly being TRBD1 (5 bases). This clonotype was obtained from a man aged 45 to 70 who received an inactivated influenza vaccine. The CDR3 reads CASSQDGATPQKFEKLFF. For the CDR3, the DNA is TGTGCCAGCAGCCAAGATGGGGCGACCCCCCAAAAATTTGAAAAACTGTTTTTT.